The rows below give T cell receptor beta chains drawn from one sample of a study of yellow fever vaccine responses in identical twins. TCRdb called the RT-PCR reads again in MiXCR, with one record for every CDR3 protein. The sample lists hundreds of distinct CDR3 sequences, approximately 85% seen once, with over 20% in the top ten. This specimen consisted of T cells from blood (PBMCs), unsorted or a sorted subset (not recorded which), obtained before or after yellow fever vaccination (not recorded which). The source of these receptors is a female donor who received the yellow fever vaccine. CDR3s include the opening cysteine and the closing phenylalanine or tryptophan. The D gene is left open where the match is weak. Clone sizes are given selectively: once, few, many, or a class where the clone is expanded.

abundance: .; v_gene: TRBV12-3/TRBV12-4; j_gene: TRBJ1-5; d_gene: TRBD1; CDR3aa: CASSLTGASNQPQHF; CDR3nt: TGTGCCAGCAGTTTAACAGGGGCGAGCAATCAGCCCCAGCATTTT
abundance: .; v_gene: TRBV4-2; j_gene: TRBJ1-1; d_gene: .; CDR3aa: CASSHDNKAFF; CDR3nt: TGTGCCAGCAGCCATGACAACAAAGCTTTCTTT
abundance: few; v_gene: TRBV4-1; j_gene: TRBJ1-1; d_gene: TRBD1; CDR3aa: CASSQVRDRGWAFF; CDR3nt: TGCGCCAGCAGCCAAGTTAGGGACAGGGGATGGGCTTTCTTT
abundance: .; v_gene: TRBV6-5; j_gene: TRBJ1-3; d_gene: TRBD1; CDR3aa: CASSLTGGTTGNTIYF; CDR3nt: TGTGCCAGCAGTTTGACAGGGGGCACTACTGGAAACACCATATATTTT
abundance: once; v_gene: TRBV11-1; j_gene: TRBJ2-1; d_gene: .; CDR3aa: CASSFRNNEQFF; CDR3nt: TGTGCCAGCAGCTTTCGGAACAATGAGCAGTTCTTC
abundance: .; v_gene: TRBV11-3; j_gene: TRBJ2-2; d_gene: TRBD1; CDR3aa: CASSQQGAHTGELFF; CDR3nt: TGTGCCAGCAGCCAACAGGGGGCGCACACCGGGGAGCTGTTTTTT
abundance: .; v_gene: TRBV4-3; j_gene: TRBJ2-2; d_gene: .; CDR3aa: CASSQDGNQGIGELFF; CDR3nt: TGCGCCAGCAGCCAAGATGGGAACCAAGGGATCGGGGAGCTGTTTTTT
abundance: .; v_gene: TRBV20-1; j_gene: TRBJ2-5; d_gene: TRBD2; CDR3aa: CSARGNSAGPQETQYF; CDR3nt: TGCAGTGCTAGGGGCAACTCAGCGGGGCCGCAAGAGACCCAGTACTTC
abundance: .; v_gene: TRBV29-1; j_gene: TRBJ2-3; d_gene: .; CDR3aa: CSVDLRGADTQYF; CDR3nt: TGCAGCGTTGATCTTAGGGGTGCAGATACGCAGTATTTT
abundance: .; v_gene: TRBV29-1; j_gene: TRBJ2-5; d_gene: TRBD1; CDR3aa: CSVRTGSETQYF; CDR3nt: TGCAGCGTGAGGACAGGGTCAGAGACCCAGTACTTC
abundance: once; v_gene: TRBV30; j_gene: TRBJ2-3; d_gene: .; CDR3aa: CAWGRNLQSTDTQYF; CDR3nt: TGTGCCTGGGGACGGAACCTGCAGAGCACAGATACGCAGTATTTT
abundance: .; v_gene: TRBV11-3; j_gene: TRBJ2-1; d_gene: TRBD2; CDR3aa: CASSLGVMAGVYNEQFF; CDR3nt: TGTGCCAGCAGCTTAGGGGTGATGGCGGGGGTGTACAATGAGCAGTTCTTC
abundance: .; v_gene: TRBV27; j_gene: TRBJ2-5; d_gene: .; CDR3aa: CATRTTKETQYF; CDR3nt: TGTGCCACTCGGACCACAAAAGAGACCCAGTACTTC
abundance: .; v_gene: TRBV11-2; j_gene: TRBJ2-7; d_gene: TRBD1; CDR3aa: CASSHGQGIRYEQYF; CDR3nt: TGTGCCAGCAGCCATGGACAGGGAATTCGCTACGAGCAGTACTTC
abundance: .; v_gene: TRBV11-2; j_gene: TRBJ2-3; d_gene: .; CDR3aa: CASSLRYNTDTQYF; CDR3nt: TGTGCCAGCAGCTTACGGTATAACACAGATACGCAGTATTTT
abundance: .; v_gene: TRBV18; j_gene: TRBJ1-1; d_gene: .; CDR3aa: CASSRSRDARGTEAFF; CDR3nt: TGTGCCAGCTCACGCTCCAGGGACGCCCGGGGCACTGAAGCTTTCTTT
abundance: .; v_gene: TRBV11-3; j_gene: TRBJ2-1; d_gene: .; CDR3aa: CASSLGPNSYNEQFF; CDR3nt: TGTGCCAGCAGCTTAGGGCCAAACTCCTACAATGAGCAGTTCTTC
abundance: few; v_gene: TRBV11-2; j_gene: TRBJ1-5; d_gene: .; CDR3aa: CASSLVFGEAQQHF; CDR3nt: TGTGCCAGCAGCTTAGTCTTTGGAGAGGCCCAACAGCATTTT
abundance: .; v_gene: TRBV6-4; j_gene: TRBJ1-1; d_gene: .; CDR3aa: CASRDSLTEAFF; CDR3nt: TGTGCCAGCAGGGACAGTCTCACTGAAGCTTTCTTT
abundance: .; v_gene: TRBV4-2; j_gene: TRBJ1-1; d_gene: .; CDR3aa: CASSLFRGFFMNTEAFF; CDR3nt: TGTGCCAGCAGCCTATTCCGGGGGTTTTTTATGAACACTGAAGCTTTCTTT
abundance: .; v_gene: TRBV14; j_gene: TRBJ1-5; d_gene: .; CDR3aa: CASSQGLNQPQHF; CDR3nt: TGTGCCAGCAGCCAGGGCCTTAATCAGCCCCAGCATTTT
abundance: .; v_gene: TRBV11-1; j_gene: TRBJ2-7; d_gene: TRBD1; CDR3aa: CASSPPKTGTNEQYF; CDR3nt: TGTGCCAGCAGCCCCCCGAAGACAGGGACAAACGAGCAGTACTTC
abundance: .; v_gene: TRBV11-3; j_gene: TRBJ1-5; d_gene: .; CDR3aa: CASSLGGRPQHF; CDR3nt: TGTGCCAGCAGCTTAGGAGGCAGGCCCCAGCATTTT
abundance: .; v_gene: TRBV18; j_gene: TRBJ1-6; d_gene: .; CDR3aa: CASSPQGGNSPLHF; CDR3nt: TGTGCCAGCTCACCACAGGGTGGTAATTCACCCCTCCACTTT
abundance: .; v_gene: TRBV6-1; j_gene: TRBJ2-4; d_gene: .; CDR3aa: CASSETPRGAKNIQYF; CDR3nt: TGTGCCAGCAGTGAAACGCCCAGAGGGGCCAAAAACATTCAGTACTTC
abundance: .; v_gene: TRBV7-2; j_gene: TRBJ1-5; d_gene: .; CDR3aa: CASSSQTEISNQPQHF; CDR3nt: TGTGCCAGCAGCTCCCAGACGGAGATTAGCAATCAGCCCCAGCATTTT
abundance: once; v_gene: TRBV28; j_gene: TRBJ2-7; d_gene: .; CDR3aa: CASGKFSDEQYF; CDR3nt: TGTGCCAGCGGGAAGTTCTCGGACGAGCAGTACTTC